This TCR beta chain comes out of a study of blood T cell repertoires in COVID-19. Looking at the study overall: The cDNA or gDNA used as material had been derived from T cells, B-cell-depleted T cells, or PBMCs.

Authors' data handling: For nucleated cells, counts were estimated from reference gene primer amplification. Some clones are missing from TCRdb's copy, which holds only in-frame ones; the method was immunoSEQ multiplex PCR. V and J calls and clone size are those listed in that table; D and trimming were worked out from the DNA. The sample lists 150,000 to 250,000 clones; 70% to 80% were seen once. Per the germline V gene, CDR1 is SGHRS and CDR2 is YFSETQ. This CDR3 spans 14 amino acids. V lost 0 bases to trimming and J lost 4 bases; unmatched junction nucleotides: 2. A Seattle source enrolled patients during active infection and followed them longitudinally.

The gene calls are TRBV5-1 and TRBJ2-7, with TRBD1 identical over 9 bases. This sequence originates from a woman between 35 and 50 years old with COVID-19, enrolled during active disease. What was sequenced was peripheral blood. This chain's CDR3 is CASSLGQGGYEQYF. CDR3 bases: TGCGCCAGCAGCTTGGGACAGGGGGGTTACGAGCAGTACTTC. The full variable domain, its missing parts supplied by reference TRBV5-1 and TRBJ2-7, is KAGVTQTPRYLIKTRGQQVTLSCSPISGHRSVSWYQQTPGQGLQFLFEYFSETQRNKGNFPGRFSGRQFSNSRSEMNVSTLELGDSALYLCASSLGQGGYEQYFGPGTRLTVT.